These T cell receptor beta chains were read from a single sample in a study of response to subunit inactivated influenza vaccine. TCRdb called the RT-PCR reads again in MiXCR, with one record for every CDR3 protein. Of about half a million distinct CDR3 sequences listed, around 25% are singletons. Sequences were derived from CD4+ T cells sorted from PBMCs, sampled 5 days after vaccination. Every receptor here comes from a man aged 50 to 60 who received an inactivated influenza vaccine. Both conserved end residues are part of each CDR3. Fields, in order: J gene, D gene, clone size, V gene, CDR3 protein, CDR3 DNA. A D gene is named only where the DNA matches it firmly. Where a row states a size, it is once, few, many or the class of an expanded clone; other rows omit it.

J gene: TRBJ1-2; D gene: TRBD1; clone size: few; V gene: TRBV5-4; CDR3 protein: CASSHGQGADYGYTF; CDR3 DNA: TGTGCCAGCAGCCACGGACAGGGGGCGGACTATGGCTACACCTTC
J gene: TRBJ1-4; D gene: TRBD1; clone size: .; V gene: TRBV18; CDR3 protein: CASSPPGQSNEKLFF; CDR3 DNA: TGTGCCAGCTCACCACCGGGACAGAGTAATGAAAAACTGTTTTTT
J gene: TRBJ2-2; D gene: .; clone size: .; V gene: TRBV29-1; CDR3 protein: CSVEGGGGELFF; CDR3 DNA: TGCAGCGTTGAGGGTGGTGGCGGGGAGCTGTTTTTT
J gene: TRBJ2-1; D gene: TRBD1; clone size: few; V gene: TRBV12-3/TRBV12-4; CDR3 protein: CASVPGQGSTSYNEQFF; CDR3 DNA: TGTGCCAGCGTCCCGGGACAGGGTTCCACCTCCTACAATGAGCAGTTCTTC
J gene: TRBJ1-4; D gene: TRBD1; clone size: .; V gene: TRBV5-1; CDR3 protein: CASSSGQGENEKLFF; CDR3 DNA: TGCGCCAGCAGCTCCGGACAGGGAGAGAATGAAAAACTGTTTTTT
J gene: TRBJ1-4; D gene: TRBD1; clone size: .; V gene: TRBV5-1; CDR3 protein: CASSSGQGRFDEKLFF; CDR3 DNA: TGCGCCAGCAGCTCGGGACAGGGGCGATTCGATGAAAAACTGTTTTTT
J gene: TRBJ2-5; D gene: .; clone size: .; V gene: TRBV20-1; CDR3 protein: CSARASFKETQYF; CDR3 DNA: TGCAGTGCTAGAGCGAGCTTCAAAGAGACCCAGTACTTC
J gene: TRBJ2-1; D gene: .; clone size: .; V gene: TRBV9; CDR3 protein: CASSVALSHSDNEQFF; CDR3 DNA: TGTGCCAGCAGCGTAGCTCTCAGTCACTCCGACAATGAGCAGTTCTTC
J gene: TRBJ2-7; D gene: .; clone size: few; V gene: TRBV7-6; CDR3 protein: CASSPRQGLQQYF; CDR3 DNA: TGTGCCAGCAGCCCCCGCCAGGGGCTGCAGCAGTACTTC
J gene: TRBJ2-3; D gene: .; clone size: .; V gene: TRBV12-3/TRBV12-4; CDR3 protein: CASSRTNQRTDTQYF; CDR3 DNA: TGTGCCAGCAGTAGAACCAACCAGCGGACAGATACGCAGTATTTT
J gene: TRBJ2-5; D gene: TRBD2; clone size: few; V gene: TRBV20-1; CDR3 protein: CSASVSGYQETQYF; CDR3 DNA: TGCAGTGCTAGTGTTAGCGGGTACCAAGAGACCCAGTACTTC
J gene: TRBJ2-7; D gene: .; clone size: .; V gene: TRBV6-5; CDR3 protein: CASSWWLGGEYEQYF; CDR3 DNA: TGTGCCAGCAGTTGGTGGTTGGGGGGCGAGTACGAGCAGTACTTC
J gene: TRBJ2-3; D gene: TRBD2; clone size: many; V gene: TRBV20-1; CDR3 protein: CSARGGLAGTGTDTQYF; CDR3 DNA: TGCAGTGCTAGAGGGGGGCTAGCGGGAACGGGAACAGATACGCAGTATTTT
J gene: TRBJ2-1; D gene: TRBD1; clone size: few; V gene: TRBV5-1; CDR3 protein: CASSLPLTGGEGEQFF; CDR3 DNA: TGCGCCAGCAGCCTCCCTCTTACAGGGGGCGAAGGTGAGCAGTTCTTC